The clone carrying this T cell receptor (beta chain) was counted between two and nine times. The antigen remains unidentified. A second PCR of about 6 to 12 cycles used a sample-barcoded 5' primer and a J-beta primer mix. TCRdb redid the calling of the 5' RACE reads with MiXCR, one entry per CDR3 protein. Here the sample spans approximately 830,000 distinct CDR3 sequences, around 68% being singletons. Per sample, no less than 5 micrograms of total RNA were extracted. The sample comes from a study of blood T cells in healthy people across ages. Study overall: In model experiments, template switching was able to capture about one barcoded beta molecule for every two T cells that were present. Findings of the study overall: More naive CD4+ cells and higher diversity were found in long-lived than in aged donors. Diversity figures derived from one million T cells were judged to underestimate the true value.

The CDR3 totals 16 residues. V shed 4 bases, J shed 4 bases, and the junction held 10 bases outside the gene matches. Germline values: CDR1 LGHNA, CDR2 YNFKEQ. The J gene is TRBJ1-2, the V gene TRBV4-2; 9 nucleotides agree with TRBD1. The sequence was obtained from a man younger than 40 in good health. The sample was blood. CDR3 residues: CASSLTHRGPIYGYTF. In DNA form, the CDR3 reads TGTGCCAGCAGCCTGACGCACAGGGGGCCTATCTATGGCTACACCTTC.